These 30 T cell receptor beta chains originate from one sample sequenced in a study of T cell repertoires in cytomegalovirus infection. From the reads, TCRdb called clonotypes with MiXCR, one entry per CDR3 protein. This table has roughly 640,000 distinct CDR3 sequences, 20% to 30% appearing once. Material for sequencing was CD8+ T cells from PBMCs. These TCRs come from a human donor in good health (CMV status not recorded). Some clones in this sample may be carry-over from other donors' samples.

V and J are TRBV29-1 and TRBJ1-1; D gene unclear. The V end was cut by 5 bases, the J end by 6 bases, with 7 bases between. Germline values: CDR1 SQVTM, CDR2 ANQGSEA. The CDR3 contains 10 residues. CDR3 protein: CSVPGAEAFF. DNA for the CDR3: TGCAGCGTTCCCGGGGCTGAAGCTTTCTTT.

This clonotype has more than one count but fewer than ten. The chain combines TRBV28 with TRBJ1-5, with D perhaps TRBD1 (6 bases). The CDR3 runs 17 residues. The germline CDR1 and CDR2 sequences are MDHEN and SYDVKM. Trimming left V 6 bases short and J 6 bases short, with 24 bases between. As DNA, the CDR3 is TGTGCCAGCAGCTCACTGCTGGGGACACTGAAGTCTCAGCCCCAGCATTTT. Encoded protein: CASSSLLGTLKSQPQHF.

In this sample, this clonotype turned up a few times. The CDR3 DNA sequence: TGTGCCAGCAGCGGGGGAGGGCGACAGTTTTCAGATACGCAGTATTTT. Protein product: CASSGGGRQFSDTQYF. This chain connects TRBV28 to TRBJ2-3; the match to TRBD2 covers 7 bases. J gave up 4 bases and V 6 bases, and 13 bases lay outside the gene matches. This CDR3 is built from 16 residues. Germline V gene sequence: CDR1 MDHEN, CDR2 SYDVKM.

This clonotype was observed a few times. This sequence joins TRBV11-2 and TRBJ2-4; D is tentatively TRBD1 or TRBD2 (6 bases each). CDR1 and CDR2 from the germline V gene are SGHAT and FQNNGV. V was cut by 5 bases and J by 0 bases, with 20 bases left in between. The CDR3 sequence is 18 residues long. CDR3: CASSPGRAGGLAKNIQYF. The CDR3 nucleotides read TGTGCCAGCAGCCCGGGGCGGGCCGGGGGCCTAGCCAAAAACATTCAGTACTTC.

This clonotype was seen a few times. This chain connects TRBV27 to TRBJ2-7, with D maybe TRBD1 (6 bases). Germline CDR1 reads MNHEY; CDR2 reads SMNVEV (reference sequence). The CDR3 extends over 15 amino acids. V was trimmed by 2 bases and J by 2 bases, leaving 13 bases between them. The CDR3 nucleotides are TGTGCCAGCAGTTTAGGGGCAGGGGACCCCTACGAGCAGTACGTC. It encodes CASSLGAGDPYEQYV.

The V and J genes are TRBV25-1 and TRBJ2-1; D might be TRBD1 (6 bases). This CDR3 comprises 16 residues. In germline, CDR1 is MGHDK, CDR2 SYGVNS. V dropped 0 bases and J dropped 1 base, with 10 bases sitting between them. The CDR3 loop is CASSEYGTPSYNEQFF. The CDR3 region has the DNA TGTGCCAGCAGTGAATATGGGACACCTTCCTACAATGAGCAGTTCTTC.

This chain joins TRBV29-1 and TRBJ1-1; unclear D gene. V gave up 1 base and J gave up 1 base, with 7 bases separating them. Germline V lookup: CDR1 SQVTM, CDR2 ANQGSEA. This CDR3 has 13 amino acids. The CDR3 nucleotides read TGCAGCGTTGAAGGGTATGAGAACACTGAAGCTTTCTTT. It encodes CSVEGYENTEAFF.

The chain couples TRBV6-2 or TRBV6-3 to TRBJ2-3; no reliable D call. CDR3 size: 16 residues. Trimming stripped 2 bases from V and 0 bases from J, with 12 bases between. Looked up from germline, CDR1 is MNHEY and CDR2 is SVGEGT. CDR3: CASSYPTGRSTDTQYF. The CDR3 DNA follows: TGTGCCAGCAGTTACCCGACTGGGCGAAGCACAGATACGCAGTATTTT.

The chain couples TRBV19 to TRBJ1-5; D not resolved. CDR1 LNHDA and CDR2 SQIVND come from the germline V gene (reference sequence). The CDR3 contains 13 residues. Trimming left V 10 bases short and J 6 bases short, with 16 bases between. The CDR3 bases are TGTGCCACCGCAATCGGGATACGTCAGCCCCAGCATTTT. Translating gives CATAIGIRQPQHF.

The CDR3 DNA is TGTGCCACCAGCCTGGCGGACAGGGGGTTTGGGGAGCAGTACGTC. Amino acids: CATSLADRGFGEQYV. The chain has TRBV15 and TRBJ2-7; 10 bases line up with TRBD1. Germline CDR1 and CDR2: LNHNV and YYDKDF (reference sequence). Trimming removed 5 bases from V and 7 bases from J; junction bases left unmatched: 11. The CDR3 covers 15 residues.

This clonotype was seen at least ten times. The chain couples TRBV7-2 to TRBJ1-5, with a possible D match to TRBD1 (5 bases). V gave up 2 bases and J gave up 2 bases, with 7 bases separating them. Germline CDR1 and CDR2: SGHTA and FQGNSA. The CDR3 spans 14 residues. In DNA, the CDR3 is TGTGCCAGCAGCTTACAGGGTGGCAATCAGCCCCAGCATTTT. The encoded protein is CASSLQGGNQPQHF.

This clonotype has a count of ten or more. The V call is TRBV7-2, the J call TRBJ1-1; D is unclear. V was cut by 5 bases and J by 0 bases, with 10 bases left in between. The CDR3 covers 14 residues. The germline V gene encodes CDR1 SGHTA and CDR2 FQGNSA. The CDR3 DNA is TGTGCCAGCAGCCAAATAAGGTTGAACACTGAAGCTTTCTTT. This encodes CASSQIRLNTEAFF.

Only a few counts were recorded for this clonotype. This chain links TRBV7-9 with TRBJ1-1; the match to TRBD1 covers 7 bases. The trim removed 5 bases at V and 1 base at J, leaving 10 bases unmatched. Germline loops: CDR1 SEHNR, CDR2 FQNEAQ (reference sequence). CDR3 length: 16 residues. The CDR3 loop is CASSLHRGDKNTEAFF. The CDR3, as DNA: TGTGCCAGCAGCCTCCACAGGGGCGACAAGAACACTGAAGCTTTCTTT.

The chain uses TRBV4-1 and TRBJ2-1; D possibly corresponds to TRBD1 (6 bases). V was cut by 0 bases and J by 12 bases, with 12 bases left in between. This CDR3 spans 13 amino acids. Looked up from germline, CDR1 is MGHRA and CDR2 is YSYEKL. The CDR3 is CASSQDFPGVQFF. CDR3 DNA: TGCGCCAGCAGCCAAGATTTCCCAGGGGTGCAGTTCTTC.

The chain links TRBV20-1 to TRBJ2-7; 9 bases line up with TRBD1. This CDR3 is built from 15 residues. Per the germline V gene, CDR1 is DFQATT and CDR2 is SNEGSKA (reference sequence). Trimming at V came to 2 bases and at J to 3 bases, leaving 8 bases not matched to a gene. Here the CDR3 reads CSARPGTGNFYEQYF. The DNA for the CDR3 is TGCAGTGCTAGACCCGGGACAGGGAACTTCTACGAGCAGTACTTC.

This clonotype came up many times. V is TRBV6-2 or TRBV6-3 and J is TRBJ2-7; a weak D match, TRBD1 (5 bases). This CDR3 has 16 residues. Per the germline V gene, CDR1 is MNHEY and CDR2 is SVGEGT. The V end was cut by 0 bases, the J end by 3 bases, with 15 bases between. In nucleotides, the CDR3 is TGTGCCAGCAGTTACTCGACAGATTTCTCTTTCTACGAGCAGTACGTC. This encodes CASSYSTDFSFYEQYV.

CDR3 amino acids: CASSLALGELVQEQYF. CDR3 DNA: TGTGCCAGCAGCTTGGCCTTGGGGGAACTGGTCCAAGAGCAGTACTTC. The V call is TRBV5-4, the J call TRBJ2-7; D is perhaps TRBD1 or TRBD2 (5 bases each). V lost 0 bases, J lost 7 bases, and 20 bases lay in between. There are 16 residues in the CDR3. CDR1 is SGHNT and CDR2 is YYREEE in the germline V gene (reference sequence).

Points on this clonotype: The conserved phenylalanine or tryptophan normally closing the CDR3 is absent here, so this likely arose from a read error. This chain uses TRBV7-6 with TRBJ2-1; D is uncertain. Germline-derived CDR1 and CDR2 are SGHVS and FNYEAQ. CDR3 size: 12 residues. Trimming stripped 5 bases from V and 3 bases from J, with 5 bases between. The CDR3 sequence: CASSPSYNEQFL. CDR3 DNA: TGTGCCAGCAGCCCTAGCTACAATGAGCAGTTCCTC.

This clonotype was counted many times. V gene TRBV6-5 combines with J gene TRBJ1-1, with D maybe TRBD1 (5 bases). The CDR3 runs to 17 residues. Trimming took 8 bases from V and 0 from J, leaving 22 bases between them. Germline-derived CDR1 and CDR2 are MNHEY and SVGAGI. In DNA form, the CDR3 reads TGTGCCAGCCTTGGGTTTTCGGGCCCCAGGGTGAACACTGAAGCTTTCTTT. Its protein product is CASLGFSGPRVNTEAFF.

V and J are TRBV20-1 and TRBJ2-7; D is uncertain. The ends were cut back, 5 bases at V and 3 bases at J, with 14 bases in the middle. CDR1 and CDR2 from the germline V gene are DFQATT and SNEGSKA (reference sequence). This CDR3 has 13 residues. The CDR3 reads CSAPSSDNYEQYV. CDR3 DNA: TGCAGTGCTCCATCGTCCGACAACTACGAGCAGTACGTC.

The gene calls are TRBV6-2 or TRBV6-3 and TRBJ2-2; tentative D call: TRBD2 (7 bases). The V and J ends lost 2 bases and 4 bases respectively, with 14 bases between them. CDR1 MNHEY and CDR2 SVGEGT come from the germline V gene. This CDR3 has 16 amino acids. The CDR3 sequence: CASSYEGGGPTGELFF. CDR3 coding DNA: TGTGCCAGCAGTTACGAGGGGGGGGGCCCCACCGGGGAGCTGTTTTTT.

The chain is built from TRBV28 and TRBJ1-1; D gene ambiguous. V lost 2 bases and J lost 1, with 8 bases in between. The CDR3 is 14 residues long. The V gene's germline CDR1 is MDHEN and CDR2 SYDVKM. The CDR3 is CASSLPLRNTEAFF. CDR3 coding DNA: TGTGCCAGCAGTTTACCCCTCAGGAACACTGAAGCTTTCTTT.

This clonotype has only a few counts. The CDR3 region is CASSPESRYEQYF. As DNA, the CDR3 is TGTGCCAGCAGCCCCGAAAGCCGCTACGAGCAGTACTTC. This rearrangement joins TRBV7-9 to TRBJ2-7; D call uncertain. The V gene lost 5 bases and the J gene lost 3 bases, with 11 bases spanning the gap. The CDR3 totals 13 residues. Germline V gene data show CDR1 as SEHNR and CDR2 as FQNEAQ (reference sequence).

This clonotype was detected only a few times. The chain recombines TRBV2 with TRBJ2-7, with TRBD1 matching 9 bases. This CDR3 contains 14 residues. Germline lookup yields CDR1 SNHLY and CDR2 FYNNEI. Losses at the gene ends were 8 bases for V and 5 bases for J; bases not matched to a gene: 10. The CDR3 DNA reads TGTGCCAGCGTTCCCGTGGACAGGGGCAACGAGCAGTACGTC. Encoded protein: CASVPVDRGNEQYV.

The chain combines TRBV2 with TRBJ2-3, with a weak D call TRBD2 (6 bases). CDR3 length equals 14 residues. V was trimmed by 7 bases and J by 5 bases, leaving 16 bases between them. Germline CDR1 SNHLY, CDR2 FYNNEI. The CDR3: CASMGYGGEDTQYF. The CDR3 nucleotides are TGTGCCAGCATGGGGTACGGGGGAGAAGATACGCAGTATTTT.

This clonotype was found many times. This chain links TRBV7-2 with TRBJ1-2; tentatively, D is TRBD1 (5 bases). This CDR3 comprises 15 residues. The V end was cut by 2 bases, the J end by 5 bases, with 15 bases between. CDR1 SGHTA and CDR2 FQGNSA come from the germline V gene. CDR3 DNA: TGTGCCAGCAGCTTAACGGGGGATGGTGGATATGGCTACACCTTC. It encodes CASSLTGDGGYGYTF.

The V call is TRBV20-1, the J call TRBJ1-1, with 10 bases lining up with TRBD1. The V gene end was trimmed by 6 bases and the J gene end by 0 bases; junction bases not matched to a gene: 13. This CDR3 has 17 residues. CDR1 and CDR2 (germline): DFQATT, SNEGSKA (reference sequence). The CDR3 sequence: CSAADRGRPRMNTEAFF. The CDR3 coding sequence is TGCAGTGCGGCAGACAGGGGGCGCCCCCGAATGAACACTGAAGCTTTCTTT.

This clonotype occurred many times. V and J are TRBV11-2 and TRBJ2-2; unclear D gene. Between the trimmed V and J ends, which lost 3 bases and 4 bases, there was a span of 3 bases. The CDR3 is 12 amino acids. Germline loops: CDR1 SGHAT, CDR2 FQNNGV. CDR3 protein: CASSFATGELFF. The CDR3 DNA sequence: TGTGCCAGCAGCTTCGCCACCGGGGAGCTGTTTTTT.

This clonotype was observed a handful of times. DNA for the CDR3: TGTGCCAGCAGCTTCCGACTAGCGGGGGGAGAGACCCAGTACTTC. It yields the protein CASSFRLAGGETQYF. The V call is TRBV7-2, the J call TRBJ2-5; 13 nucleotides line up with TRBD2. CDR1 and CDR2 (germline): SGHTA, FQGNSA. The length of the CDR3 is 15 residues. Trimming took 3 bases from V and 4 from J; bases not matched to a gene: 2.

A note on this clonotype: This sequence may be a read error, since a much larger clone differs from it by one base. V and J are TRBV7-2 and TRBJ2-7; D remains unclear. The CDR3 has 15 amino acids. Germline V gene sequence: CDR1 SGHTA, CDR2 FQGNSA. The CDR3 spells CVSSSAAIGAYEQYF. The CDR3 region has the DNA TGTGTCAGCAGCTCGGCGGCGATAGGTGCCTACGAGCAGTACTTC.